These 11 T cell receptor beta chains came from one sample sequenced in a study of blood T cell repertoires in COVID-19. Sequencing was performed with immunoSEQ multiplex PCR; in TCRdb, only in-frame clones are kept and a portion is missing. The table has approximately 220,000 clones, 80% to 85% seen once; the top ten hold roughly 3%. Sequenced material: peripheral blood. These receptors were taken from a woman in her 30s who had recovered from COVID-19.

J is TRBJ1-4 and V is TRBV4-1; D call uncertain. Germline lookup yields CDR1 MGHRA and CDR2 YSYEKL. This CDR3 region has 16 residues. The germline V and J ends were trimmed by 5 bases and 7 bases, with 20 bases remaining between them. CDR3 DNA: TGCGCCAGCAGCAGGACTCCGGGAGTTAACGGTGAAAAACTGTTTTTT. This gives the protein CASSRTPGVNGEKLFF.

The CDR3 is CASSLAYEGVVDEQFF. The DNA of the CDR3 is TGCGCCAGCAGCTTGGCCTACGAAGGGGTCGTCGATGAGCAGTTCTTC. The rearrangement uses TRBV5-1 and TRBJ2-1, with a tentative D call TRBD1 (5 bases). V lost 0 bases and J lost 8, with 18 bases in between. CDR3 length equals 16 residues. Germline loops: CDR1 SGHRS, CDR2 YFSETQ.

The chain combines TRBV5-1 with TRBJ2-7; 7 bases are shared with TRBD2. The CDR3 has 14 residues. The trim removed 4 bases at V and 0 bases at J, leaving 4 bases unmatched. Germline V lookup: CDR1 SGHRS, CDR2 YFSETQ. This CDR3 is CASSLLASSYEQYF. DNA of the CDR3: TGCGCCAGCAGCCTACTAGCGAGCTCCTACGAGCAGTACTTC. Combining the CDR3 with reference TRBV5-1 and TRBJ2-7 gives the whole variable domain KAGVTQTPRYLIKTRGQQVTLSCSPISGHRSVSWYQQTPGQGLQFLFEYFSETQRNKGNFPGRFSGRQFSNSRSEMNVSTLELGDSALYLCASSLLASSYEQYFGPGTRLTVT.

V and J are TRBV6-5 and TRBJ2-5; D is perhaps TRBD1 (6 bases). CDR1 and CDR2 from the germline V gene are MNHEY and SVGAGI. The CDR3 sequence is 15 residues long. V lost 6 bases to trimming and J lost 2 bases, with 16 bases between them. CDR3 region: CASSQLRGEQETQYF. The CDR3 DNA is TGTGCCAGCAGCCAACTCAGGGGCGAACAAGAGACCCAGTACTTC.

This chain connects TRBV5-1 to TRBJ2-3; the D gene is possibly TRBD1 (6 bases). The CDR3 runs to 14 residues. Trimming pared 2 bases from V and 0 bases from J, leaving 7 bases between. Per the germline V gene, CDR1 is SGHRS and CDR2 is YFSETQ. The CDR3 protein is CASSFTGSTDTQYF. The CDR3 nucleotides are TGCGCCAGCAGCTTTACAGGGAGCACAGATACGCAGTATTTT.

The V gene is TRBV3-1 (or the pseudogene TRBV3-2), the J gene TRBJ2-5; the match to TRBD2 covers 11 bases. The CDR3 spans 17 residues. The junction had 9 bases not matched to a gene; V was cut back by 0 bases and J by 6 bases. Germline V gene lookup returns CDR1 LGHDT and CDR2 YNNKEL (reference sequence). The CDR3 DNA is TGTGCCAGCAGCCAAGACCTAACTAGCGGGAGAATGAAGACCCAGTACTTC. The encoded protein is CASSQDLTSGRMKTQYF.

The chain joins TRBV25-1 to TRBJ2-7; 7 bases line up with TRBD2. The CDR3 covers 14 residues. Germline assignment: CDR1 MGHDK and CDR2 SYGVNS. Trimming took 8 bases from V and 4 from J; bases not matched to a gene: 11. The CDR3 spells CASSPLAEVYEQYF. The DNA of the CDR3 is TGTGCCAGCTCCCCCCTAGCGGAGGTTTACGAGCAGTACTTC.

V is TRBV6-5 and J is TRBJ2-7, with TRBD2 as a possible D gene (6 bases). V was cut by 2 bases and J by 3 bases, with 8 bases left in between. The CDR3 covers 13 residues. Germline V gene sequence: CDR1 MNHEY, CDR2 SVGAGI. The CDR3 sequence is CASSYGRHYEQYF. The CDR3, as DNA: TGTGCCAGCAGTTACGGGAGGCACTACGAGCAGTACTTC.

The chain uses TRBV7-2 and TRBJ2-7, with TRBD2 matching 12 bases. Germline loops: CDR1 SGHTA, CDR2 FQGNSA. CDR3 size: 15 residues. V was clipped by 3 bases and J by 6 bases; unmatched bases: 6. CDR3 nucleotide sequence: TGTGCCAGCAGCTTTGGGACTAGCGGGCCTTCCGAGCAGTACTTC. This sequence encodes CASSFGTSGPSEQYF. Supplemented by reference TRBV7-2 and TRBJ2-7, the full variable domain reads GAGVSQSPSNKVTEKGKDVELRCDPISGHTALYWYRQSLGQGLEFLIYFQGNSAPDKSGLPSDRFSAERTGGSVSTLTIQRTQQEDSAVYLCASSFGTSGPSEQYFGPGTRLTVT.

This chain connects TRBV7-9 to TRBJ2-3, with a possible D match to TRBD1 (6 bases). Trimming pared 0 bases from V and 3 bases from J, leaving 10 bases between. This CDR3 comprises 15 residues. CDR1 and CDR2 (germline): SEHNR, FQNEAQ (reference sequence). The CDR3 DNA follows: TGTGCCAGCAGCTTAGCGGGGGCCCAAACAGATACGCAGTATTTT. Translating it yields CASSLAGAQTDTQYF.

The rearrangement uses TRBV6-5 and TRBJ1-1; D not certain. The V gene's germline CDR1 is MNHEY and CDR2 SVGAGI. Between the trimmed V and J ends, which lost 6 bases and 0 bases, there was a span of 8 bases. CDR3 length equals 13 residues. CDR3 sequence: CASSLTLNTEAFF. CDR3 nucleotide sequence: TGTGCCAGCAGCCTAACCCTGAACACTGAAGCTTTCTTT.